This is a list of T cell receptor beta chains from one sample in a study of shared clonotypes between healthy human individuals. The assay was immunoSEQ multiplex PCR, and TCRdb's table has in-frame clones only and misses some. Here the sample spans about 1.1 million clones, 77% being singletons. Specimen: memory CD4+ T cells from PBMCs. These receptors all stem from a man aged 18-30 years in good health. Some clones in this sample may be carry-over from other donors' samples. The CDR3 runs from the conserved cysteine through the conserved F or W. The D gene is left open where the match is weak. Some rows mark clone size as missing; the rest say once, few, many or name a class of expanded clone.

TGTGCCAGCAGTGACTCCCGTCTGGTTTTGTTGGAGCAGTTCTTC	CASSDSRLVLLEQFF	TRBV2	.	.	TRBJ2-1
TGTGCCAGCCGGTCTAGCGGGAATTACGAGCAGTACTTC	CASRSSGNYEQYF	TRBV6-1	TRBD2	.	TRBJ2-7
TGCGCCAGCAGCCAGGGATTATCGGGACCCCGGGCCGAGCGGTACTTC	CASSQGLSGPRAERYF	TRBV4-3	.	.	TRBJ2-7
TGTGCCAGCAGCCCGGGGACCTACAATGAGCAGTTCTTC	CASSPGTYNEQFF	TRBV6-6	.	.	TRBJ2-1
TGTGCCAGCAGCCGGGCACAGGGAAATGAAGAAAAACTGTTTTTT	CASSRAQGNEEKLFF	TRBV7-9	.	.	TRBJ1-4
TGTGCCAGCAGCCCTGGGGGCGGGGAGCTGTTTTTT	CASSPGGGELFF	TRBV5-6	.	.	TRBJ2-2
TGTGCCAGCTTAGCGGGAGGGACCTACAATGAGCAGTTCTTC	CASLAGGTYNEQFF	TRBV18	TRBD2	.	TRBJ2-1
TGTGCCAGCAGCGAGGACAGGTTGAATGAGCAGTTCTTC	CASSEDRLNEQFF	TRBV5-4	TRBD1	.	TRBJ2-1
TGTGCCAGCAGTCCCGGAGGAGGGGGCATGAGCAATCAGCCCCAGCATTTT	CASSPGGGGMSNQPQHF	TRBV28	TRBD1	few	TRBJ1-5
TGTGCCAGCTCACCTTTCCAGTCGACCCAGTACTTC	CASSPFQSTQYF	TRBV18	.	.	TRBJ2-5
TGTGCCAGCTGGGCTCCGGACTCCTACGAGCAGTACTTC	CASWAPDSYEQYF	TRBV28	.	few	TRBJ2-7
TGTGCCACCAGCAGGACCCTAAGATCTCTCGGCGCCAGCTCCTACGAGCAGTACTTC	CATSRTLRSLGASSYEQYF	TRBV15	.	.	TRBJ2-7
TGTGCCATCTCGCAGGTAGAGAAACTGTTTTTT	CAISQVEKLFF	TRBV28	.	once	TRBJ1-4
TGTGCCAGCAGTCCGGAATACGGCGAGCAGTACTTC	CASSPEYGEQYF	TRBV27	.	.	TRBJ2-7
TGTGCCTGGAGCGATACAGGGGGCGAGCAGTACTTC	CAWSDTGGEQYF	TRBV30	TRBD1	.	TRBJ2-7
TGTGCCAGCAGTTACCAAGGACAGGGTCGCTACACCTTC	CASSYQGQGRYTF	TRBV6-5	TRBD1	.	TRBJ1-2
TGTGCCAGCTCACCTCCGGGGGGAGAGACCCAGTACTTC	CASSPPGGETQYF	TRBV18	TRBD2	.	TRBJ2-5
TGTGCCAGCAGCTTGGCCCCGCCGCTTAGCGGGAGAGCAGATACGCAGTATTTT	CASSLAPPLSGRADTQYF	TRBV5-4	TRBD2	.	TRBJ2-3
TGTGCCAGCAGCAAAGGGGTGGGCGGAGGCACCGGGGAGCTGTTTTTT	CASSKGVGGGTGELFF	TRBV2	.	.	TRBJ2-2